This T cell receptor (beta chain) was observed in a study of cytomegalovirus exposure and HLA in healthy donors. As for the study in general: In an earlier analysis, approximately 120 million unique TCR beta sequences were found from some 200 million T cells. Among some 400 genotyped donors, around 80% fell in the Caucasian-associated ancestry cluster.

60 Vbeta and 13 Jbeta primers were used in PCR. Here immunoSEQ multiplex PCR was the method, and the copy in TCRdb shows in-frame clones only, minus some. The sample yields about 33,000 clones, about 53% seen once. This clone has just a few counts. The antigen is undetermined. General study results and limits: Apparent HLA restriction characterized most CMV-associated TCR beta chains in a later analysis. Certain indistinguishable V segments, among them TRBV6-2 and TRBV6-3, were excluded.

Trimming left V 4 bases short and J 4 bases short, with 8 bases between. The germline V gene encodes CDR1 WNHNN and CDR2 SYGVQD (reference sequence). The CDR3 sequence is 13 residues long. Sequenced material: PBMCs. The source is a middle-aged woman in good health and CMV-seropositive. The chain joins TRBV10-1 to TRBJ1-5, with unresolved D. This CDR3 reads CASSGYRNQPQHF. Written as DNA, the CDR3 is TGCGCCAGCAGTGGATACAGAAATCAGCCCCAGCATTTT.